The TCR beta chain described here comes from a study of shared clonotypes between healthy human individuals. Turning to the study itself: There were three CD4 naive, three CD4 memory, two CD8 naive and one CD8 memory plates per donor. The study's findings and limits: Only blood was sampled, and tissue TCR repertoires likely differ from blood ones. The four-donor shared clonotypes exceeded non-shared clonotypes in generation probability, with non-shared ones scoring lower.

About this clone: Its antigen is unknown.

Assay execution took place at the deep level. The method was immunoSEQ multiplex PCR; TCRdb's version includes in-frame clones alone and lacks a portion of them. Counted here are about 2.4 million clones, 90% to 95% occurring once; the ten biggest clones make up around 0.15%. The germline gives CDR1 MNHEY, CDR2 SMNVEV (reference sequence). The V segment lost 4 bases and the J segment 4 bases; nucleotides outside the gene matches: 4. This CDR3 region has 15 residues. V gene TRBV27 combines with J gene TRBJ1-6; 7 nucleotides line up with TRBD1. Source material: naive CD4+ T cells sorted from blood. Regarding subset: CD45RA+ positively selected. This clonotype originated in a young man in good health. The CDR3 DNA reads TGTGCCAGCAGTTCGGGACAGCTATATAATTCACCCCTCCACTTT. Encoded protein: CASSSGQLYNSPLHF.